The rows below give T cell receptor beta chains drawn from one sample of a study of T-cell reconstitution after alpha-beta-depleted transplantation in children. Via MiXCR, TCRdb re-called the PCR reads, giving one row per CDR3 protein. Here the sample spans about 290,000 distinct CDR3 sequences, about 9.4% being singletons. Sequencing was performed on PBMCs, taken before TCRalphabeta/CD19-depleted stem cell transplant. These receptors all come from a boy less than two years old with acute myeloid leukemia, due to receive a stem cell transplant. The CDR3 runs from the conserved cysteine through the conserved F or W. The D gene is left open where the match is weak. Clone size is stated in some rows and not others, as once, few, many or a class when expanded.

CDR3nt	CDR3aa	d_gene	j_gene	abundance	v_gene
TGCGCCAGCAGTTGGGGCGGTGGCACAGATACGCAGTATTTT	CASSWGGGTDTQYF	-	TRBJ2-3	many	TRBV5-1
TGCAGTACTCCCGGGACAGAGTTCTACGATCAGTACTTC	CSTPGTEFYDQYF	TRBD1	TRBJ2-7	many	TRBV20-1
TGTGCCAGCAGTTTGTCCGCCCCAGATACGCAGTATTTT	CASSLSAPDTQYF	-	TRBJ2-3	many	TRBV27
TGTGCCAGCAGTTTTTCCGGGGGGCGTCAAGAGACCCAGTACTTC	CASSFSGGRQETQYF	-	TRBJ2-5	few	TRBV6-5
TGTGCCAGCAGCAGTGGGCATGGCGGGGGGAACACTGAAGCTTTCTTT	CASSSGHGGGNTEAFF	-	TRBJ1-1	-	TRBV7-8
TGCGCCAGCAGCAAGGACAGGGCTAGCGGCTACACCTTC	CASSKDRASGYTF	TRBD1	TRBJ1-2	many	TRBV5-1
TGTGCCAGCAGTTTAAGTGGACCTAACAATGAGCAGTTCTTC	CASSLSGPNNEQFF	-	TRBJ2-1	many	TRBV12-3/TRBV12-4
TGTGCCAGCAGCTTAGAGGGGACTAGCGGGGGGCTCAACGAGCAGTACTTC	CASSLEGTSGGLNEQYF	TRBD2	TRBJ2-7	many	TRBV11-2
TGTGCCAGCAGCCAAGAGGGGGACAGGTTACCCTACGAGCAGTACTTC	CASSQEGDRLPYEQYF	TRBD1	TRBJ2-7	many	TRBV14
TGTGCCAGCAGTTTAAAGGGACTCATCACAAACACTGAAGCTTTCTTT	CASSLKGLITNTEAFF	-	TRBJ1-1	many	TRBV12-3/TRBV12-4
TGTGCCAGCAGTGAACCTATGGGAGTCTCCTACAATGAGCAGTTCTTC	CASSEPMGVSYNEQFF	-	TRBJ2-1	many	TRBV25-1
TGTGCCAGCAGCTTAGACGTAAATTCACCCCTCCACTTT	CASSLDVNSPLHF	-	TRBJ1-6	many	TRBV11-2
TGTGCCAGCCGCAAAAGTCGAGGCCGCCGAAAATTAGATCAGCCCCAGCATTTT	CASRKSRGRRKLDQPQHF	-	TRBJ1-5	-	TRBV5-6
TGTGCCAGCAGTTTGAGCGGTATGCAAGAGACCCAGTACTTC	CASSLSGMQETQYF	-	TRBJ2-5	-	TRBV12-3/TRBV12-4
TGTGCCAGCAGCTTGACAGGGCGAGAGACCCAGTACTTC	CASSLTGRETQYF	TRBD1	TRBJ2-5	many	TRBV12-3/TRBV12-4
TGTGCCAGCAGTAACAGGGTTGTGGAGACCCAGTACTTC	CASSNRVVETQYF	-	TRBJ2-5	-	TRBV28
TGTGCCAGCAGCTTGGTGGGGGGGGCCTACGAGCAGTACTTC	CASSLVGGAYEQYF	TRBD2	TRBJ2-7	many	TRBV5-6
TGTGCCAGCAGCTTACCCGGGACAGGGGTGGACGAGCAGTACTTC	CASSLPGTGVDEQYF	TRBD1	TRBJ2-7	-	TRBV5-5
TGCGCCAGCAGCTCCCTGATCGGGTTAGCCTACGAGCAGTACTTC	CASSSLIGLAYEQYF	-	TRBJ2-7	many	TRBV5-1
TGTGCCAGCAGTTACTATAACGGCCCTCGGGTAAATGAGCAGTTCTTC	CASSYYNGPRVNEQFF	-	TRBJ2-1	many	TRBV12-3/TRBV12-4
TGTGCCAGTAGTAGGAGCGGGAGTCGCTACGAGCAGTACTTC	CASSRSGSRYEQYF	TRBD2	TRBJ2-7	few	TRBV19
TGCAGTGCTAGATCGGGTTTCACCTACGAGCAGTACTTC	CSARSGFTYEQYF	-	TRBJ2-7	many	TRBV20-1
TGTGCCAGCAGCTTAATGAGGGAGCGGGTCTACAATGAGCAGTTCTTC	CASSLMRERVYNEQFF	-	TRBJ2-1	many	TRBV7-9
TGTGCCAGCAGCCAAGCCCTCAATGAGCAGTTCTTC	CASSQALNEQFF	-	TRBJ2-1	many	TRBV4-2
TGCGCCAGCAGCTTGGTACTAGCGGGGGCCACAGATACGCAGTATTTT	CASSLVLAGATDTQYF	TRBD2	TRBJ2-3	many	TRBV5-1
TGTGCCAGCAGCTTAGCGCGCCTCAACAATGAGCAGTTCTTC	CASSLARLNNEQFF	-	TRBJ2-1	-	TRBV7-2
TGTGCCAGCAGCGCCGGACAGGGGAAAAAAGAGACCCAGTACTTC	CASSAGQGKKETQYF	TRBD1	TRBJ2-5	many	TRBV7-9
TGCGCCAGCAGCTTGGTGGGGAAAAACACTGAAGCTTTCTTT	CASSLVGKNTEAFF	-	TRBJ1-1	many	TRBV5-1
TGTGCCAGCAGTTTTTATGGGACTAGGAAGTACGAGCAGTACTTC	CASSFYGTRKYEQYF	TRBD2	TRBJ2-7	few	TRBV28
TGTGCCAGCAGTTCCGGGCACACAGATACGCAGTATTTT	CASSSGHTDTQYF	-	TRBJ2-3	-	TRBV2
TGTGCCAGCAGCTTAGACCTACAGCGGGGGACCAACTACGAGCAGTACTTC	CASSLDLQRGTNYEQYF	TRBD2	TRBJ2-7	many	TRBV7-6
TGTGCCAGCAGTTTATCGGGCGGGTCCAACTACGAGCAGTACTTC	CASSLSGGSNYEQYF	-	TRBJ2-7	-	TRBV12-3/TRBV12-4
TGTGCCAGCAGTTTTCAGCGAACGACCGGGGAGCTGTTTTTT	CASSFQRTTGELFF	-	TRBJ2-2	many	TRBV12-3/TRBV12-4
TGCAGCGTTGGAGCGGGGACCGGGGAGCTGTTTTTT	CSVGAGTGELFF	TRBD2	TRBJ2-2	many	TRBV29-1
TGTGCCAGCAGTCGCTCACCAGGTTTTCGGCAAGCCAAAAACATTCAGTACTTC	CASSRSPGFRQAKNIQYF	-	TRBJ2-4	few	TRBV28
TGTGCCAGCAGTTTAAGGGACCGCGAGCAGTACTTC	CASSLRDREQYF	-	TRBJ2-7	many	TRBV12-3/TRBV12-4
TGTGCCAGCAGCCGCCCGGTAGCGGGAAGCACAGATACGCAGTATTTT	CASSRPVAGSTDTQYF	TRBD2	TRBJ2-3	few	TRBV7-9
TGTGCCAGCAGCTTAGGACAGGCCTTACGTGAGCAGTTCTTC	CASSLGQALREQFF	-	TRBJ2-1	many	TRBV7-9
TGTGCCAGCAGCTTCAATCAAGAGACCCAGTACTTC	CASSFNQETQYF	-	TRBJ2-5	many	TRBV7-6
TGTGCCAGCAGCGTAGAGACAGGGCTGTTCCAGCGGGAGTGGGGCACAGATACGCAGTATTTT	CASSVETGLFQREWGTDTQYF	-	TRBJ2-3	many	TRBV9
TGCGCCAGCAGCCAGACGTTCCCCACAGTTCCCGGGGGGGATACGCAGTATTTT	CASSQTFPTVPGGDTQYF	TRBD2	TRBJ2-3	few	TRBV4-1
TGTGCCAGCAGCTTATGGCTCTCCACGGACACCATATATTTT	CASSLWLSTDTIYF	-	TRBJ1-3	many	TRBV7-2
TGTGCCAGCAGCCCCTATGCTACAGGGAGTAGAAAAACAGATACGCAGTATTTT	CASSPYATGSRKTDTQYF	-	TRBJ2-3	many	TRBV12-3/TRBV12-4
TGCGCCAGCAGCTTGGCGGGGGGCCGATACACAGATACGCAGTATTTT	CASSLAGGRYTDTQYF	-	TRBJ2-3	few	TRBV5-1
TGTGCCAGCAGTGATGGTTTTAGGCTGGCGGGGGAGCAGTACTTC	CASSDGFRLAGEQYF	-	TRBJ2-7	many	TRBV2
TGCAGTGCCGCCTTAAGCTTCTCTGGAAACACCATATATTTT	CSAALSFSGNTIYF	-	TRBJ1-3	many	TRBV20-1
TGCAGCGTTTTTCTAGCGGCCTCCTACGAGCAGTACTTC	CSVFLAASYEQYF	TRBD2	TRBJ2-7	-	TRBV29-1
TGTGCCAGCAGCCCCATTCGGACTACGCTCACAGATACGCAGTATTTT	CASSPIRTTLTDTQYF	-	TRBJ2-3	many	TRBV5-5
TGTGCCAGCAGTGCAACAACAGGGTCACACTCTGGGGCCAACGTCCTGACTTTC	CASSATTGSHSGANVLTF	-	TRBJ2-6	few	TRBV25-1
TGTGCCACCAGCAGAGGGGACACACACTACGAGCAGTACTTC	CATSRGDTHYEQYF	-	TRBJ2-7	many	TRBV15
TGCGCCAGCAGCCCCCCGCGTGGGCTAGGTGAAGCTTTCTTT	CASSPPRGLGEAFF	-	TRBJ1-1	-	TRBV4-1
TGTGCCAGCAGCTTAGGCCCTGGGACTAGCGCCTCCTACGAGCAGTACTTC	CASSLGPGTSASYEQYF	TRBD2	TRBJ2-7	many	TRBV13
TGTGCCAGCAGCACCCCTAGCGGGGGAAAAACCGGGGAGCTGTTTTTT	CASSTPSGGKTGELFF	TRBD2	TRBJ2-2	many	TRBV6-1
TGTGCCAGCAGCCAAGTAGTCAAGGACACTGAAGCTTTCTTT	CASSQVVKDTEAFF	-	TRBJ1-1	few	TRBV14
TGTGCCATCAGTTTAGCAGGGGGGAACATTCAGTACTTC	CAISLAGGNIQYF	-	TRBJ2-4	few	TRBV10-3